There are a few counts of the clone carrying this T cell receptor (beta chain). The data were taken from a study of blood T cells in healthy people across ages. The authors ran a second PCR of about 7 to 12 cycles using a sample-barcoded 5' primer and a J-beta primer mix. MiXCR, applied by TCRdb to the 5' RACE reads, yields one record per CDR3 protein. The data contain about 620,000 distinct CDR3 sequences, around 20% of them singletons. Germline V lookup: CDR1 DFQATT, CDR2 SNEGSKA (reference sequence). The CDR3 is 12 amino acids. V was trimmed by 0 bases and J by 5 bases, leaving 7 bases between them.

The sequenced sample consisted of blood. The rearrangement uses TRBV20-1 and TRBJ2-5; D is unresolved. The receptor comes from a man aged 65 to 85 in good health. Here the CDR3 DNA reads TGCAGTGCTAGAGAGGGATGGGAGACCCAGTACTTC. Translating it yields CSAREGWETQYF.